The T cell receptor beta chain under discussion was sequenced for a study of beta chain features in type 1 diabetes. Study conclusions and caveats: All four CD4+ subsets from Type 1 diabetes patients carried moderately but significantly shorter TCRB CDR3s. Patients and controls would share equally any PCR tilt toward shorter templates.

Every isolated RNA sample was fully reverse transcribed, so sequencing captured expressed TCRB transcripts. About 3.4 million reads on average were seen across naive, central memory and regulatory T cell samples. Repertoires were generated with immunoSEQ multiplex PCR, while TCRdb's copy carries only in-frame clones and drops some. The table shows under 200,000 clones, with around 10% occurring only once. The germline gives CDR1 SGHDT, CDR2 YYEEEE. The V and J ends lost 3 bases and 6 bases respectively, with 18 bases between them. CDR3 length: 15 amino acids. This clone was detected a few times. The antigen is undetermined. A single heparinised blood sample, averaging approximately 110 mL, was obtained per donor. Via the markers CD45RO/CCR7/CD25/CD127/CD95/CD27, stem cell-like memory, regulatory, central memory and naive CD4+ cells were sorted.

The source of this sequence is a man younger than 45 with type 1 diabetes. The V and J genes are TRBV5-6 and TRBJ1-1; tentative D call: TRBD1 (6 bases). Sequenced material: central memory CD4+ T cells from blood. The CDR3 nucleotides are TGTGCCAGCAGCTCCCGGTCACAGGGAGCCGCTGAAGCTTTCTTT. Translated: CASSSRSQGAAEAFF.